These 25 T cell receptor beta chains came from one sample sequenced in a study of radiotherapy plus CTLA-4 blockade in lung cancer (dated by TCRdb to 2016 to 2018). The protocol used for the library was the immunoSEQ multiplex PCR assay. Not all clones reach the TCRdb copy of this immuneACCESS table, which keeps in-frame sequences only. Checked studies attribute under half of the gap to unresolved V genes and leave the rest unexplained. The sample table contains more than 55,000 clones; only one count was recorded for 70% to 80% of them. The ten largest account for roughly 4% of the sample. The specimen was peripheral blood, collected from a patient treated with radiotherapy plus ipilimumab. The receptors were gathered from a human donor with non-small cell lung cancer who had a partial response to radiotherapy plus ipilimumab.

This clone has only one observation. The chain is built from TRBV2 and TRBJ1-2; 7 bases are shared with TRBD1. V shed 11 bases, J shed 2 bases, and the junction held 8 bases outside the gene matches. CDR1 is SNHLY, CDR2 FYNNEI, per germline. There are 13 residues in the CDR3. DNA for the CDR3: TGTGCCGGGGGACAGAACGTAAACTATGGCTACACCTTC. This sequence encodes CAGGQNVNYGYTF.

J is TRBJ1-6 and V is TRBV18; D gene unclear. CDR1 is KGHSH, CDR2 LQKENI, per germline. The CDR3 totals 13 residues. Trimming stripped 3 bases from V and 4 bases from J, with 4 bases between. CDR3 bases: TGTGCCAGCTCACCTCCATATAATTCACCCCTCCACTTT. Amino acid sequence: CASSPPYNSPLHF.

The CDR3 nucleotides are TGTGCCAGCAGTCATGGGACAGGGCCCTACGAGCAGTACTTC. Translated, it gives CASSHGTGPYEQYF. The V and J genes are TRBV27 and TRBJ2-7; TRBD1 matches 9 bases. Germline V gene sequence: CDR1 MNHEY, CDR2 SMNVEV (reference sequence). The V gene end was trimmed by 5 bases and the J gene end by 2 bases; junction bases not matched to a gene: 4. The CDR3 extends over 14 amino acids.

V usage is TRBV27 and J usage is TRBJ2-6, with D possibly matching TRBD2 (6 bases). Germline CDR1 reads MNHEY; CDR2 reads SMNVEV (reference sequence). Trimming removed 6 bases at V and 0 bases at J, with 9 bases between. The length of the CDR3 is 15 residues. CDR3 bases: TGTGCCAGCAGCTCTAGCGTCTCTGGGGCCAACGTCCTGACTTTC. Translated, it gives CASSSSVSGANVLTF.

This clone was counted once. This chain joins TRBV4-3 and TRBJ2-3; 12 nucleotides agree with TRBD2. Trimming took 1 base from V and 0 from J; bases not matched to a gene: 8. CDR1 and CDR2 from the germline V gene are LGHNA and YSLEER. The CDR3 consists of 19 residues. In nucleotides, the CDR3 is TGCGCCAGCAGCCAAGTACTAGCGGGGGGCCGTGCTAGCACAGATACGCAGTATTTT. As protein: CASSQVLAGGRASTDTQYF.

The CDR3 spells CASSASTGGRTEAFF. The CDR3 DNA sequence: TGTGCCAGCAGTGCGTCGACAGGGGGCAGGACTGAAGCTTTCTTT. The chain joins TRBV6-4 to TRBJ1-1; TRBD1 agrees at 10 bases. Trimming at V came to 4 bases and at J to 5 bases, leaving 7 bases not matched to a gene. Germline V gives CDR1 MRHNA, CDR2 SNTAGT. There are 15 residues in the CDR3.

CDR3 in DNA: TGCGCCAGCAGCCAAGACGGGGCGGCAGGGGTGAGAGATACGCAGTATTTT. Protein: CASSQDGAAGVRDTQYF. J is TRBJ2-3 and V is TRBV4-3, with D perhaps TRBD1 (6 bases). The ends were cut back, 0 bases at V and 5 bases at J, with 18 bases in the middle. Germline V gives CDR1 LGHNA, CDR2 YSLEER. The CDR3 length is 17 residues.

This clone has a handful of counts. The DNA of the CDR3 is TGTGCCAGCAGCTTTCAAAGCGGGGGGGGAGATACGCAGTATTTT. Translating it yields CASSFQSGGGDTQYF. J is TRBJ2-3 and V is TRBV7-3, with 10 bases that match TRBD2. Trimming cost V 3 bases and J 5 bases; bases outside gene matches: 5. CDR1 is SGHTA, CDR2 FQGTGA, per germline. CDR3 length: 15 amino acids.

This clone turned up a few times. The chain joins TRBV11-3 to TRBJ2-6, with 9 bases lining up with TRBD1. Germline V gene sequence: CDR1 SGHNT, CDR2 YENEEA. After removal of 5 bases from V and 0 bases from J, the junction contained 5 bases not matched to a gene. The CDR3 length is 17 residues. CDR3 sequence (DNA): TGTGCCAGCAGCCCCGGGACAGGGAGCTCTGGGGCCAACGTCCTGACTTTC. As protein: CASSPGTGSSGANVLTF. Using reference TRBV11-3 and TRBJ2-6 for the parts outside the CDR3, the full variable domain is EAGVVQSPRYKIIEKKQPVAFWCNPISGHNTLYWYLQNLGQGPELLIRYENEEAVDDSQLPKDRFSAERLKGVDSTLKIQPAELGDSAVYLCASSPGTGSSGANVLTFGAGSRLTVL.

The chain couples TRBV7-9 to TRBJ2-7, with a tentative D call TRBD1 (5 bases). CDR3 length: 16 amino acids. CDR1 and CDR2 from the germline V gene are SEHNR and FQNEAQ (reference sequence). Trimming stripped 6 bases from V and 0 bases from J, with 18 bases between. The CDR3 spells CASSCQGPLCSYEQYF. In DNA form, the CDR3 reads TGTGCCAGCAGTTGTCAGGGTCCCCTATGCTCCTACGAGCAGTACTTC.

The chain couples TRBV7-7 to TRBJ2-3, with 13 bases identical to TRBD2. Trimming took 4 bases from V and 4 from J; bases not matched to a gene: 5. The germline gives CDR1 SSHAT, CDR2 FNYEAQ (reference sequence). This CDR3 contains 16 residues. The CDR3 is CASSSGLAGVADTQYF. The CDR3 region has the DNA TGTGCCAGCAGCTCAGGACTAGCGGGGGTTGCAGATACGCAGTATTTT. Supplemented by reference TRBV7-7 and TRBJ2-3, the full variable domain reads GAGVSQSPRYKVTKRGQDVTLRCDPISSHATLYWYQQALGQGPEFLTYFNYEAQPDKSGLPSDRFSAERPEGSISTLTIQRTEQRDSAMYRCASSSGLAGVADTQYFGPGTRLTVL.

The V call is TRBV7-2, the J call TRBJ2-7; 8 nucleotides match TRBD1. Per the germline V gene, CDR1 is SGHTA and CDR2 is FQGNSA. V lost 5 bases and J lost 2; bases outside the gene matches: 5. This CDR3 has 14 residues. The CDR3 coding sequence is TGTGCCAGCAGCCCGGGACAGGCCACCTACGAGCAGTACTTC. Protein product: CASSPGQATYEQYF.

This clone was counted once. J is TRBJ2-3 and V is TRBV7-2; perhaps TRBD2 as D (5 bases). This CDR3 has 15 residues. The germline V gene encodes CDR1 SGHTA and CDR2 FQGNSA. V lost 2 bases and J 0 bases, leaving 9 bases between the germline ends. CDR3: CASSLNGVSTDTQYF. The CDR3 nucleotides read TGTGCCAGCAGCTTAAACGGGGTTAGCACAGATACGCAGTATTTT.

The chain has TRBV11-2 and TRBJ2-7, with D tentatively TRBD2 (6 bases). The CDR3 is 12 amino acids. V was clipped by 0 bases and J by 7 bases, with 7 bases between them. Germline loops: CDR1 SGHAT, CDR2 FQNNGV. CDR3 bases: TGTGCCAGCAGCTTAGAGGCGGGGGAGCAGTACTTC. Protein sequence: CASSLEAGEQYF.

J is TRBJ2-3 and V is TRBV2, with D possibly matching TRBD2 (6 bases). The V gene's germline CDR1 is SNHLY and CDR2 FYNNEI. CDR3 length: 13 residues. The germline V and J ends were trimmed by 6 bases and 2 bases, with 9 bases remaining between them. The CDR3 coding sequence is TGTGCCAGCAGGGGACTCCTCACAGATACGCAGTATTTT. It yields the protein CASRGLLTDTQYF.

The J gene is TRBJ1-6, the V gene TRBV11-2, with D hard to call. Germline loops: CDR1 SGHAT, CDR2 FQNNGV. The germline V and J ends were trimmed by 5 bases and 4 bases, with 3 bases remaining between them. This CDR3 contains 12 residues. The CDR3 spells CASSRYNSPLHF. In DNA form, the CDR3 reads TGTGCCAGCAGCCGGTATAATTCACCCCTCCACTTT.

V gene TRBV7-3 combines with J gene TRBJ2-3; 8 bases map to TRBD2. Germline V gene sequence: CDR1 SGHTA, CDR2 FQGTGA. This CDR3 contains 14 residues. Trimming cost V 5 bases and J 3 bases; bases outside gene matches: 4. The CDR3 reads CASSRGGLTDTQYF. The CDR3 DNA reads TGTGCCAGCAGCCGCGGGGGGCTGACAGATACGCAGTATTTT.

CDR3 protein: CASPWRAAGKLFF. The CDR3 DNA sequence: TGTGCCAGCCCCTGGAGGGCGGCGGGAAAACTGTTTTTT. This chain connects TRBV7-9 to TRBJ1-4, with unresolved D. V lost 8 bases and J lost 10, with 17 bases in between. The CDR3 runs 13 residues. CDR1 is SEHNR and CDR2 is FQNEAQ in the germline V gene (reference sequence). The full variable domain, its missing parts supplied by reference TRBV7-9 and TRBJ1-4, is DTGVSQNPRHKITKRGQNVTFRCDPISEHNRLYWYRQTLGQGPEFLTYFQNEAQLEKSRLLSDRFSAERPKGSFSTLEIQRTEQGDSAMYLCASPWRAAGKLFFGSGTQLSVL.

This chain joins TRBV5-1 and TRBJ2-1, with D maybe TRBD2 (6 bases). V lost 4 bases and J 4 bases, leaving 15 bases between the germline ends. Looked up from germline, CDR1 is SGHRS and CDR2 is YFSETQ. This CDR3 has 15 amino acids. The CDR3 bases are TGCGCCAGCAGCCCGGAGGGATCCCCATACAATGAGCAGTTCTTC. Amino acids: CASSPEGSPYNEQFF.

The genes are TRBV11-2 and TRBJ2-7; D is possibly TRBD1 (5 bases). The CDR3 is 14 residues long. Germline CDR1 SGHAT, CDR2 FQNNGV. Between the trimmed V and J ends, which lost 0 bases and 3 bases, there was a span of 9 bases. The CDR3 region is CASSLDPRDYEQYF. The CDR3 DNA reads TGTGCCAGCAGCTTAGATCCCAGGGACTACGAGCAGTACTTC. Full variable domain (rest looked up from reference TRBV11-2 and TRBJ2-7): EAGVAQSPRYKIIEKRQSVAFWCNPISGHATLYWYQQILGQGPKLLIQFQNNGVVDDSQLPKDRFSAERLKGVDSTLKIQPAKLEDSAVYLCASSLDPRDYEQYFGPGTRLTVT.

The V call is TRBV6-6, the J call TRBJ1-2; D unresolved. Germline assignment: CDR1 MNHNY and CDR2 SVGAGI (reference sequence). The CDR3 extends over 14 amino acids. V gave up 0 bases and J gave up 1 base, with 6 bases separating them. Here the CDR3 DNA reads TGTGCCAGCAGTTACTCGGAGGTTAACTATGGCTACACCTTC. It translates to CASSYSEVNYGYTF.

This clone was found a few times. The chain joins TRBV29-1 to TRBJ2-1; TRBD1 aligns across 8 bases. From germline, CDR1 is SQVTM and CDR2 ANQGSEA. V trimming: 1 base; J trimming: 7 bases; junction bases outside the gene matches: 6. This CDR3 is 14 amino acids long. The CDR3 loop reads CSVEGTGWGNEQFF. For the CDR3, the DNA is TGCAGCGTTGAAGGGACAGGGTGGGGGAATGAGCAGTTCTTC.

The chain couples TRBV10-2 to TRBJ1-1, with D unclear. V was clipped by 8 bases and J by 11 bases, with 21 bases between them. The CDR3 has 13 residues. Per the germline V gene, CDR1 is WSHSY and CDR2 is SAAADI. This CDR3 reads CASQSGNTEWAFF. In DNA, the CDR3 is TGCGCCAGCCAAAGCGGAAACACTGAATGGGCTTTCTTT.

The genes are TRBV7-9 and TRBJ1-1, with TRBD1 identical over 11 bases. The CDR3 contains 16 residues. Germline V gene lookup returns CDR1 SEHNR and CDR2 FQNEAQ (reference sequence). V was clipped by 2 bases and J by 5 bases; unmatched bases: 7. The CDR3 nucleotides read TGTGCCAGCAGCTTACCCCTTGGGACAGGGGGGACTGAAGCTTTCTTT. Protein: CASSLPLGTGGTEAFF.

This rearrangement joins TRBV16 to TRBJ2-7, with D perhaps matching TRBD1 (6 bases). CDR3 length: 16 residues. In germline, CDR1 is KGHSY, CDR2 FQNENV. Trimming pared 0 bases from V and 4 bases from J, leaving 16 bases between. CDR3 loop: CASSQSKGGLVYEQYF. DNA for the CDR3: TGTGCCAGCAGCCAATCTAAAGGGGGATTGGTTTACGAGCAGTACTTC.